This T cell receptor (beta chain) was recorded in a study of T-cell memory formation after mild COVID-19. On the study more broadly: For the most part, TCR clusters were specific to one donor.

Turning to this clonotype: No antigen is known for it.

From the 5' RACE reads, TCRdb called clonotypes with MiXCR, one entry per CDR3 protein. The sample comprises about 250,000 distinct CDR3 sequences, approximately 15% of which are singletons, and 2% to 2.5% rests with the top ten. Study-wide findings and caveats: Clones that shrank (day 15 to 85) were balanced CD4/CD8, whereas later expanders leaned CD4+.

This CDR3 comprises 13 residues. From germline, CDR1 is WSHSY and CDR2 SAAADI. Trimming pared 3 bases from V and 13 bases from J, leaving 13 bases between. The sequencing input was PBMCs or a T cell subset sorted from them (not recorded which). The genes are TRBV10-2 and TRBJ1-6; a weak D match, TRBD1 (6 bases). This sequence originates from an adult woman who had mild COVID-19 (a few samples of this study predate the infection). Cell type and time point are not known. This CDR3 reads CASSEQGSFPLHF. CDR3 bases: TGCGCCAGCAGTGAACAGGGTTCCTTTCCCCTCCACTTT.